The 28 T cell receptor beta chains given below trace back to one sample, sequenced in a study of T cells after yellow fever vaccination. TCRdb used MiXCR to reprocess the 5' RACE reads, holding one entry per CDR3 protein. The sample includes about 260,000 distinct CDR3 sequences, around 4.9% of them seen just once. The starting material was CD4+ T cells sorted from PBMCs, obtained on the day of the yellow fever booster vaccination. These receptors came from a man younger than 35 who received the YFV17D yellow fever vaccine.

This clonotype was seen repeatedly, ten times or more. The chain has TRBV7-9 and TRBJ2-2; no clear D gene. The CDR3 length is 14 residues. The ends were cut back, 2 bases at V and 4 bases at J, with 8 bases in the middle. Germline V CDR1 and CDR2: SEHNR, FQNEAQ (reference sequence). The DNA for the CDR3 is TGTGCCAGCAGCTTAAACGATGGCACCGGGGAGCTGTTTTTT. It yields the protein CASSLNDGTGELFF.

In this sample, this clonotype turned up a few times. V and J are TRBV6-1 and TRBJ1-4; D is ambiguous. Germline CDR1 MNHNS, CDR2 SASEGT. The CDR3 contains 13 residues. The V gene lost 8 bases and the J gene lost 0 bases, with 7 bases spanning the gap. CDR3 protein: CASLQTTNEKLFF. The CDR3 bases are TGTGCCAGCCTACAGACAACTAATGAAAAACTGTTTTTT.

Ten or more counts support this clonotype. The chain recombines TRBV7-2 with TRBJ2-5; tentative D call: TRBD2 (6 bases). This CDR3 has 13 residues. The germline gives CDR1 SGHTA, CDR2 FQGNSA. Trimming stripped 5 bases from V and 5 bases from J, with 12 bases between. The CDR3 coding sequence is TGTGCCAGCAGCCCCGGGGCGGGGGAGACCCAGTACTTC. It yields the protein CASSPGAGETQYF.

The chain combines TRBV6-2 or TRBV6-3 with TRBJ2-2; no clear D. Germline values: CDR1 MNHEY, CDR2 SVGEGT. The CDR3 covers 15 residues. V was cut by 7 bases and J by 0 bases, with 12 bases left in between. CDR3: CASNSVTSNTGELFF. For the CDR3, the DNA is TGTGCCAGCAACTCGGTAACCTCGAACACCGGGGAGCTGTTTTTT.

The gene calls are TRBV20-1 and TRBJ1-1; D ambiguous. Looked up from germline, CDR1 is DFQATT and CDR2 is SNEGSKA (reference sequence). The CDR3 loop spans 12 amino acids. With 2 bases removed from V and 5 bases from J, the gap between germline ends came to 9 bases. The CDR3 is CSARSSRTEAFF. The CDR3 coding sequence is TGCAGTGCTAGATCCAGTAGGACTGAAGCTTTCTTT.

The chain couples TRBV12-3 or TRBV12-4 to TRBJ2-3; tentative D call: TRBD2 (6 bases). Trimming took 6 bases from V and 8 from J, leaving 24 bases between them. The CDR3 spans 16 residues. CDR3 protein: CASSNPGLLVRGTQYF. The DNA for the CDR3 is TGTGCCAGCAGCAACCCGGGACTCTTGGTACGCGGTACGCAGTATTTT.

This clonotype has a count of ten or more. The J gene is TRBJ1-2, the V gene TRBV2; 12 bases are a match to TRBD1. The germline V gene encodes CDR1 SNHLY and CDR2 FYNNEI. This CDR3 has 14 amino acids. The ends lost 6 bases at V and 5 bases at J; junction bases unmatched: 4. CDR3 sequence: CASSGTGGDYGYTF. Written as DNA, the CDR3 is TGTGCCAGCAGCGGGACAGGGGGCGATTATGGCTACACCTTC.

This clonotype was recorded a few times. The CDR3 region has the DNA TGCGCCAGCAGAGGGTCGGGACTCGCTTCCAATGAGCAGTTCTTC. Protein sequence: CASRGSGLASNEQFF. The rearrangement joins TRBV5-1 to TRBJ2-1, with D possibly matching TRBD2 (6 bases). Looked up from germline, CDR1 is SGHRS and CDR2 is YFSETQ. The CDR3 loop spans 15 amino acids. The V end was cut by 5 bases, the J end by 6 bases, with 18 bases between.

The chain combines TRBV7-9 with TRBJ1-2; D perhaps matches TRBD1 (5 bases). The germline gives CDR1 SEHNR, CDR2 FQNEAQ (reference sequence). The V and J ends lost 7 bases and 7 bases respectively, with 13 bases between them. CDR3 size: 12 residues. The CDR3 nucleotides are TGTGCCAGCAAAGGGGAGTTGGGTGGCTACACCTTC. Translating gives CASKGELGGYTF.

Of note for this clonotype: A clone one base away is much larger, so this may be a read error. The CDR3 region has the DNA TGTGCCAGCAGTACAACAGGGGAATCTCAGCCCCAGAATTTT. It encodes CASSTTGESQPQNF. The chain couples TRBV6-1 to TRBJ1-5; 7 bases agree with TRBD1. CDR1 MNHNS and CDR2 SASEGT come from the germline V gene. This CDR3 has 14 residues.

This clonotype appeared a few times. The chain recombines TRBV5-1 with TRBJ2-5; D might be TRBD2 (6 bases). Germline CDR1 is SGHRS and CDR2 is YFSETQ. This CDR3 is 15 amino acids long. Trimming pared 4 bases from V and 5 bases from J, leaving 18 bases between. The CDR3 reads CASSPTGGSGETQYF. Here the CDR3 DNA reads TGCGCCAGCAGCCCGACCGGGGGAAGCGGGGAGACCCAGTACTTC.

This clonotype was recorded at least ten times. This chain uses TRBV7-9 with TRBJ2-2; D assignment may be TRBD1 or TRBD2 (6 bases each). The CDR3 runs 14 residues. V lost 11 bases and J lost 3, with 16 bases in between. The germline V gene encodes CDR1 SEHNR and CDR2 FQNEAQ (reference sequence). CDR3 nucleotides: TGTGCCGGTCGGAGGGGGACCGACACCGGGGAGCTGTTTTTT. It encodes CAGRRGTDTGELFF.

This clonotype was counted only a few times. The rearrangement links TRBV9 to TRBJ2-1; D gene uncertain. The CDR3 extends over 14 amino acids. Germline CDR1 is SGDLS and CDR2 is YYNGEE. Trimming pared 1 base from V and 5 bases from J, leaving 10 bases between. The CDR3 nucleotides are TGTGCCAGCAGCGTAATGGCCCCGAACAATGAGCAGTTCTTC. This gives the protein CASSVMAPNNEQFF.

Only a few counts were recorded for this clonotype. The rearrangement links TRBV9 to TRBJ2-1; D remains unclear. The CDR3 is 11 amino acids. Looked up from germline, CDR1 is SGDLS and CDR2 is YYNGEE. Between the trimmed V and J ends, which lost 3 bases and 7 bases, there was a span of 5 bases. The CDR3 loop is CASSAGNEQFF. The DNA for the CDR3 is TGTGCCAGCAGCGCGGGTAATGAGCAGTTCTTC.

This clonotype was counted a few times. The chain uses TRBV6-1 and TRBJ2-4; D gene unclear. V gave up 2 bases and J gave up 0 bases, with 5 bases separating them. The CDR3 length is 14 residues. Germline lookup yields CDR1 MNHNS and CDR2 SASEGT. The CDR3 spells CASSETLAKNIQYF. The CDR3 region has the DNA TGTGCCAGCAGTGAAACCTTAGCCAAAAACATTCAGTACTTC.

The genes are TRBV7-2 and TRBJ1-1; D gene ambiguous. There are 12 residues in the CDR3. V was cut by 3 bases and J by 10 bases, with 12 bases left in between. CDR1 is SGHTA, CDR2 FQGNSA, per germline. The CDR3 region has the DNA TGTGCCAGCAGCTTCGTGACATTCGGAGCTTTCTTT. Protein sequence: CASSFVTFGAFF.

The sample holds many counts of this clonotype. The J gene is TRBJ2-4, the V gene TRBV10-3, with D perhaps TRBD2 (6 bases). This CDR3 has 12 amino acids. Germline values: CDR1 ENHRY, CDR2 SYGVKD. Trimming cost V 6 bases and J 7 bases, with 10 bases left between them. The CDR3 DNA sequence: TGTGCCATCAGCCCTAGCGACAACATTCAGTACTTC. Translating it yields CAISPSDNIQYF.

This clonotype was found many times. The chain carries TRBV5-1 and TRBJ2-2; D possibly corresponds to TRBD1 (6 bases). The CDR3 length is 15 residues. V dropped 7 bases and J dropped 5 bases, with 18 bases sitting between them. The germline V gene has CDR1 SGHRS and CDR2 YFSETQ. The CDR3 is CASSLQGSLTGELFF. The CDR3, as DNA: TGCGCCAGCTCACTACAGGGCTCTTTGACCGGGGAGCTGTTTTTT.

This clonotype was counted between two and nine times. This chain connects TRBV6-5 to TRBJ1-5; tentative D call: TRBD1 (5 bases). This CDR3 is built from 16 residues. The ends were cut back, 6 bases at V and 2 bases at J, with 17 bases in the middle. Germline V gene data show CDR1 as MNHEY and CDR2 as SVGAGI. CDR3 sequence reads: CASRGRTGVGNQPQHF. CDR3 nucleotides: TGTGCCAGCAGGGGACGGACCGGGGTGGGCAATCAGCCCCAGCATTTT.

V gene TRBV30 combines with J gene TRBJ1-1; D ambiguous. The V end was cut by 3 bases, the J end by 1 base, with 9 bases between. Germline V gives CDR1 GTSNPN, CDR2 SVGIG (reference sequence). The CDR3 is made up of 13 amino acids. CDR3 in DNA: TGTGCCTGGAGAGGTTCGGGGAACACTGAAGCTTTCTTT. Protein sequence: CAWRGSGNTEAFF.

The chain is built from TRBV15 and TRBJ1-1; the D gene is possibly TRBD1 (6 bases). V lost 0 bases, J lost 11 bases, and 13 bases lay in between. The length of the CDR3 is 13 residues. Germline V CDR1 and CDR2: LNHNV, YYDKDF (reference sequence). The chain's CDR3 is CATSRDQGQRAFF. The CDR3 DNA reads TGTGCCACCAGCAGAGACCAGGGGCAACGGGCTTTCTTT.

This clonotype was recorded many times. This chain uses TRBV6-6 with TRBJ1-2; tentative D call: TRBD1 (6 bases). The CDR3 totals 16 residues. V was cut by 6 bases and J by 0 bases, with 17 bases left in between. Germline V gene lookup returns CDR1 MNHNY and CDR2 SVGAGI (reference sequence). CDR3 in DNA: TGTGCCAGCAGCCGCCGTCTGGGGGCACCTAACTATGGCTACACCTTC. It codes for CASSRRLGAPNYGYTF.

The rearrangement uses TRBV11-2 and TRBJ1-2; no definite D call. Germline CDR1 and CDR2: SGHAT and FQNNGV. The CDR3 is 12 amino acids. Trimming removed 4 bases at V and 4 bases at J, with 7 bases between. CDR3 DNA: TGTGCCAGCAGCTCCGACCTCTATGGCTACACCTTC. Translation: CASSSDLYGYTF.

The J gene is TRBJ2-3, the V gene TRBV20-1, with TRBD1 as a possible D gene (5 bases). There are 15 residues in the CDR3. V lost 6 bases to trimming and J lost 2 bases, with 18 bases between them. Germline lookup yields CDR1 DFQATT and CDR2 SNEGSKA (reference sequence). CDR3 loop: CSAESDTRNTDTQYF. The CDR3 bases are TGCAGTGCGGAATCGGACACACGGAACACAGATACGCAGTATTTT.

This clonotype was picked up a small number of times. The chain joins TRBV7-9 to TRBJ2-1; D unclear. The germline V and J ends were trimmed by 5 bases and 7 bases, with 3 bases remaining between them. Germline V gene data show CDR1 as SEHNR and CDR2 as FQNEAQ (reference sequence). The CDR3 extends over 10 amino acids. CDR3 protein: CASSVNEQFF. As DNA, the CDR3 is TGTGCCAGCAGCGTAAATGAGCAGTTCTTC.

The CDR3 DNA follows: TGCAGTGCTAGATCAGGACAGGGGGCAGGGCAGCCCCAGCATTTT. Protein product: CSARSGQGAGQPQHF. J is TRBJ1-5 and V is TRBV20-1; 11 bases align to TRBD1. The CDR3 is 15 amino acids. Trimming took 2 bases from V and 7 from J; bases not matched to a gene: 7. Germline lookup yields CDR1 DFQATT and CDR2 SNEGSKA (reference sequence).

This clonotype was recorded at least ten times. This sequence joins TRBV4-1 and TRBJ2-3, with a tentative D call TRBD2 (6 bases). Between the trimmed V and J ends, which lost 6 bases and 2 bases, there was a span of 21 bases. This CDR3 is built from 17 residues. CDR1 and CDR2 from the germline V gene are MGHRA and YSYEKL. Written as DNA, the CDR3 is TGCGCCAGCAGTAAACAAATGACGGGACTTGACACAGATACGCAGTATTTT. Translated, it gives CASSKQMTGLDTDTQYF.

This chain links TRBV5-1 with TRBJ2-3; D gene uncertain. Germline CDR1 SGHRS, CDR2 YFSETQ. CDR3 size: 12 residues. V was shortened by 2 bases and J by 9 bases, with 10 bases between the two germline ends. As DNA, the CDR3 is TGCGCCAGCAGCTTTTCTATGGACACGCAGTATTTT. Translating it yields CASSFSMDTQYF.